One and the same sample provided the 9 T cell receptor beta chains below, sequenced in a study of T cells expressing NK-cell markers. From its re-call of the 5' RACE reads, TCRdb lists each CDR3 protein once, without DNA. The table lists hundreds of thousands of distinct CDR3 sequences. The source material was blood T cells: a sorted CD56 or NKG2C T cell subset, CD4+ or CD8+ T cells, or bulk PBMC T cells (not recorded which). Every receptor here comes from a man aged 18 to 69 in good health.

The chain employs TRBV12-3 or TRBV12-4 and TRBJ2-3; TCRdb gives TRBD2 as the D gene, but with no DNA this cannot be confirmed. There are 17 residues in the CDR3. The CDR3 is CASSFDGLAKLTDTQYF.

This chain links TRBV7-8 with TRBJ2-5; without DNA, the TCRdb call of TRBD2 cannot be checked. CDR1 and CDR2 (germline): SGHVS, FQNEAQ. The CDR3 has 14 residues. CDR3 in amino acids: CASSLVATQETQYF.

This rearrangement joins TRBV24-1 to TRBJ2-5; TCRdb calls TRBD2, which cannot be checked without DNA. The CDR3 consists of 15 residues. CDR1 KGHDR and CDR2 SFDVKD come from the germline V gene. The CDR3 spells CATSAGGGGRETQYF.

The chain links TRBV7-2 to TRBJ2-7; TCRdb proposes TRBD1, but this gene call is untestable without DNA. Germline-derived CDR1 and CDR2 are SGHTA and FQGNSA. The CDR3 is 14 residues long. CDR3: CASSLGTGGELTDF.

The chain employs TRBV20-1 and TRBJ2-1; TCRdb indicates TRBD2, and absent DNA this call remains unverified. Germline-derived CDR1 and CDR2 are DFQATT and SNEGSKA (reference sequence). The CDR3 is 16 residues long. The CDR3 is CSASLASGGAYDEQFF.

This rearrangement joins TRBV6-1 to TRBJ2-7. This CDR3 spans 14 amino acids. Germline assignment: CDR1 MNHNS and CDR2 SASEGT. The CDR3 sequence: CASRNFDTAGEQYF.

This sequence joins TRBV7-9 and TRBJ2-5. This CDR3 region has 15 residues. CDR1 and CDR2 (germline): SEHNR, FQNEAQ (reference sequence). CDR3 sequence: CASSLGWGSRETQYF.

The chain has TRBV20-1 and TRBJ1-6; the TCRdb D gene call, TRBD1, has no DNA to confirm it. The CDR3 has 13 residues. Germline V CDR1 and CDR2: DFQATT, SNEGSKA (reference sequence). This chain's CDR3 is CSARTGTNSPLHF.

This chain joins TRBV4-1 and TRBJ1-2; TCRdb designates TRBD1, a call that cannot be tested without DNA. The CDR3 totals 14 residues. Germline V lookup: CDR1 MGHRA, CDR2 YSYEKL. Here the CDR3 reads CASSERVGGSGYTF.